The sequence of this T cell receptor (beta chain) was determined in a study of cytomegalovirus exposure and HLA in healthy donors. Broader study findings: Earlier results showed most TCR beta V segments being productive about 87% or about 30% of the time.

60 Vbeta and 13 Jbeta primers were used in PCR. Data came from immunoSEQ multiplex PCR; TCRdb stores just in-frame clones and leaves some out. The table shows roughly 200,000 clones, with approximately 80% occurring only once. Germline loops: CDR1 MNHEY, CDR2 SMNVEV (reference sequence). J was trimmed by 4 bases and V by 5 bases; bases with no gene match: 4. The CDR3 totals 13 residues. As for this clone: The target antigen is unknown.

The sample taken for sequencing was PBMCs. The receptor was derived from a woman between 18 and 29 years old in good health and CMV-seronegative. The chain joins TRBV27 to TRBJ2-7, with 8 bases identical to TRBD1. The CDR3 DNA reads TGTGCCAGCAGTGGGACAGGCGGTTACGAGCAGTACGTC. Translating it yields CASSGTGGYEQYV.